The 20 T cell receptor beta chains below come from one sample, sequenced in a study of T cell repertoires in cytomegalovirus infection. TCRdb reanalysed the reads using MiXCR and keeps one entry per CDR3 protein. This sample yields about 740,000 distinct CDR3 sequences, of which 35% to 40% are seen a single time; 2.5% to 3% belongs to the top ten. Sequencing was carried out using PBMCs. These receptor sequences come from a human donor in good health (CMV status not recorded). Some clones in this sample may be carry-over from other donors' samples.

The J gene is TRBJ2-7, the V gene TRBV6-1, with unresolved D. CDR1 and CDR2 from the germline V gene are MNHNS and SASEGT. V lost 4 bases to trimming and J lost 8 bases, with 9 bases between them. This CDR3 region has 11 residues. The CDR3 reads CASSVGQKQYF. The CDR3 nucleotides are TGTGCCAGCAGTGTCGGGCAGAAGCAGTACTTC.

The chain is built from TRBV6-6 and TRBJ1-1; 10 bases are a match to TRBD1. V was clipped by 6 bases and J by 4 bases; unmatched bases: 8. The CDR3 has 15 amino acids. The germline V gene has CDR1 MNHNY and CDR2 SVGAGI (reference sequence). The CDR3 region is CASRDRTGGFTEAFF. As DNA, the CDR3 is TGTGCCAGCAGAGACAGGACAGGGGGATTCACTGAAGCTTTCTTT.

A few counts support this clonotype. The V and J genes are TRBV4-1 and TRBJ2-7; 7 bases map to TRBD2. V was pared by 1 base and J by 7 bases, with 10 bases of the junction left unmatched. The CDR3 totals 15 residues. CDR1 and CDR2 from the germline V gene are MGHRA and YSYEKL. CDR3 nucleotides: TGCGCCAGCAGCCAAGGGGTGCGGGAGACCGGTGAGCAGTACTTC. This encodes CASSQGVRETGEQYF.

This clonotype was seen a handful of times. This rearrangement joins TRBV27 to TRBJ2-3; 7 bases agree with TRBD1. This CDR3 has 20 residues. J was trimmed by 4 bases and V by 5 bases; bases with no gene match: 24. Looked up from germline, CDR1 is MNHEY and CDR2 is SMNVEV (reference sequence). In DNA form, the CDR3 reads TGTGCCAGCAGTCTCACATCCGGGACAGCCGACAAACATCCCCCAGATACGCAGTATTTT. Translation gives CASSLTSGTADKHPPDTQYF.

This clonotype has a handful of counts. The genes are TRBV7-3 and TRBJ2-2, with D perhaps matching TRBD2 (6 bases). CDR3 length: 16 residues. From germline, CDR1 is SGHTA and CDR2 FQGTGA. V was pared by 5 bases and J by 4 bases, with 17 bases between. CDR3 DNA: TGTGCCAGCAGCCGCCGCGGGACGCCAGGCACCGGGGAGCTGTTTTTT. It yields the protein CASSRRGTPGTGELFF.

This clonotype occurred a few times. The J gene is TRBJ2-5, the V gene TRBV12-3 or TRBV12-4, with D unclear. Trimming left V 3 bases short and J 4 bases short, with 9 bases between. The CDR3 has 13 amino acids. The CDR3, as DNA: TGTGCCAGCAGTTTTGCGATTTTAGAGACCCAGTACTTC. It yields the protein CASSFAILETQYF.

This clonotype has at least ten counts. V gene TRBV7-2 combines with J gene TRBJ2-1; no reliable D call. Germline values: CDR1 SGHTA, CDR2 FQGNSA. This CDR3 spans 18 amino acids. The V gene lost 4 bases and the J gene lost 1 base, with 20 bases spanning the gap. This chain's CDR3 is CASSSTTNPGPSYNEQFF. The CDR3 coding sequence is TGTGCCAGCAGCTCGACCACAAATCCGGGTCCGTCCTACAATGAGCAGTTCTTC.

This clonotype was detected only a few times. The V gene is TRBV12-3 or TRBV12-4, the J gene TRBJ2-7; 10 bases fit TRBD1. Trimming took 5 bases from V and 6 from J; bases not matched to a gene: 10. This CDR3 is built from 15 residues. CDR3 protein: CASSLSSRDRGEQYF. For the CDR3, the DNA is TGTGCCAGCAGTCTAAGCTCCCGGGACAGGGGCGAGCAGTACTTC.

This clonotype was found a few times. One end of the junction is discordant with germline, which a read error may explain. The chain employs TRBV4-1 and TRBJ2-3; weak D call: TRBD1 (6 bases). The CDR3 covers 14 residues. Germline V gene lookup returns CDR1 MGHRA and CDR2 YSYEKL. For the CDR3, the DNA is TGTGCCAGCAGCCAACGGGACAAGACAGATACGCAGTATTTT. Translating gives CASSQRDKTDTQYF.

The chain joins TRBV20-1 to TRBJ2-1; weak D call: TRBD2 (6 bases). With 4 bases removed from V and 1 base from J, the gap between germline ends came to 11 bases. Germline V CDR1 and CDR2: DFQATT, SNEGSKA (reference sequence). This CDR3 contains 14 residues. The CDR3 spells CSATGVGSYNEQFF. The CDR3 DNA is TGCAGTGCTACGGGGGTTGGGTCCTACAATGAGCAGTTCTTC.

In nucleotides, the CDR3 is TGTGCCAGCAGCGTTCAATTGTCGCAAAACACCGGGGAGCTGTTTTTT. Its protein product is CASSVQLSQNTGELFF. The J gene is TRBJ2-2, the V gene TRBV7-4; D not resolved. The CDR3 has 16 residues. CDR1 is SGHVT and CDR2 is SQSDAQ in the germline V gene. V was cut by 5 bases and J by 2 bases, with 15 bases left in between.

J is TRBJ1-1 and V is TRBV6-1, with a possible D match to TRBD1 (6 bases). The germline V gene encodes CDR1 MNHNS and CDR2 SASEGT. The CDR3 loop spans 16 amino acids. The germline V and J ends were trimmed by 6 bases and 7 bases, with 24 bases remaining between them. The CDR3 DNA follows: TGTGCCAGCAGCCCCGGGTGGGGGGGGGTCAGGGGTGAAGCTTTCTTT. This translates into CASSPGWGGVRGEAFF.

This clonotype showed up many times. The rearrangement links TRBV7-2 to TRBJ2-7; D assignment may be TRBD1 or TRBD2 (5 bases each). This CDR3 has 14 residues. Looked up from germline, CDR1 is SGHTA and CDR2 is FQGNSA. Trimming removed 3 bases from V and 0 bases from J, with 9 bases in between. CDR3 DNA sequence: TGTGCCAGCAGCTTGTCCGGGACCTCCTACGAGCAGTACTTC. This translates into CASSLSGTSYEQYF.

This chain links TRBV5-6 with TRBJ1-3; no clear D. The germline V gene encodes CDR1 SGHDT and CDR2 YYEEEE. Trimming took 4 bases from V and 2 from J, leaving 13 bases between them. The CDR3 contains 15 residues. The CDR3 sequence: CASSANPGPGNTIYF. CDR3 in DNA: TGTGCCAGCAGCGCCAATCCGGGTCCTGGAAACACCATATATTTT.

This sequence joins TRBV25-1 and TRBJ1-3; no definite D call. With 4 bases removed from V and 0 bases from J, the gap between germline ends came to 10 bases. Germline V gene lookup returns CDR1 MGHDK and CDR2 SYGVNS. There are 15 residues in the CDR3. The CDR3 protein is CASSANQFSGNTIYF. The CDR3 DNA reads as TGTGCCAGCAGTGCGAACCAATTCTCTGGAAACACCATATATTTT.

In its sample, this clonotype was seen once. The chain recombines TRBV19 with TRBJ1-1; TRBD1 is a possible D gene (5 bases). V was pared by 10 bases and J by 5 bases, with 14 bases between. The length of the CDR3 is 12 residues. Germline CDR1 reads LNHDA; CDR2 reads SQIVND (reference sequence). CDR3 in DNA: TGTGCCACCAGGGACCCGAATACTGAAGCTTTCTTT. Translation: CATRDPNTEAFF.

This clonotype came up many times. The V and J genes are TRBV7-2 and TRBJ1-5; no clear D. Trimming stripped 5 bases from V and 3 bases from J, with 20 bases between. Per the germline V gene, CDR1 is SGHTA and CDR2 is FQGNSA. The CDR3 covers 17 residues. CDR3 DNA: TGTGCCAGCAGCCCTTATTGGGCAGACACTCACAATCAGCCCCAGCATTTT. This gives the protein CASSPYWADTHNQPQHF.

The V call is TRBV28, the J call TRBJ2-3; D unresolved. Germline V gene lookup returns CDR1 MDHEN and CDR2 SYDVKM. The CDR3 runs 14 residues. Trimming shortened V by 2 bases and J by 2 bases, and 8 bases separated the two germline ends. CDR3 sequence (DNA): TGTGCCAGCAGTTTAAAGCCCATCACAGATACGCAGTATTTT. As protein: CASSLKPITDTQYF.

There are a few counts of this clonotype. The chain links TRBV7-9 to TRBJ2-5; 9 nucleotides agree with TRBD2. CDR3 length: 16 amino acids. The germline V gene has CDR1 SEHNR and CDR2 FQNEAQ (reference sequence). With V trimmed by 5 bases and J by 2 bases, 9 bases remained unmatched. CDR3 sequence reads: CASSPISGSLQETQYF. DNA for the CDR3: TGTGCCAGCAGCCCGATTAGCGGGAGCCTACAAGAGACCCAGTACTTC.

The table lists this clonotype with a few counts. The rearrangement links TRBV12-3 or TRBV12-4 to TRBJ2-1; 15 nucleotides align to TRBD2. The CDR3 has 17 amino acids. With 4 bases clipped from V and 8 bases from J, the junction kept 9 bases outside the gene matches. The CDR3, as DNA: TGTGCCAGCAGTTCCGGGACTAGCGGGAGGTTAGGCGATGAGCAGTTCTTC. Protein sequence: CASSSGTSGRLGDEQFF.